This T cell receptor beta chain appears in the sequencing data of a study of shared clonotypes between healthy human individuals. The CDR3 has 14 residues. CDR1 and CDR2 from the germline V gene are SGHTA and FQGNSA. The ends were cut back, 5 bases at V and 4 bases at J, with 14 bases in the middle. Around 200 ng DNA, 30,000 or so T cell genomes, went into each sorted-subset replicate PCR. This table comes from immunoSEQ multiplex PCR, and its TCRdb copy is limited to in-frame clones, with some not included. The sample has about 770,000 clones; approximately 72% are singletons. Concerning this clone itself: Its antigen remains unidentified.

Study-level results: The authors sampled blood alone, and tissue repertoires likely differ.

V and J are TRBV7-2 and TRBJ2-5, with TRBD1 as a possible D gene (5 bases). The TCR comes from a woman in her 30s in good health. Input material: memory CD4+ T cells sorted from blood. Stated subset: CD45RA-negative fraction. The DNA for the CDR3 is TGTGCCAGCAGCAAAAATCAGGGCCCAGAGACCCAGTACTTC. Protein product: CASSKNQGPETQYF.